This T cell receptor (beta chain) was obtained from a study of cytomegalovirus exposure and HLA in healthy donors. Vbeta (60) and Jbeta (13) primers were used in the PCR. This table comes from immunoSEQ multiplex PCR, and its TCRdb copy is limited to in-frame clones, with some not included. The repertoire holds about 110,000 clones, with around 87% as singletons. This CDR3 contains 15 residues. Germline lookup yields CDR1 MGHRA and CDR2 YSYEKL. The ends were cut back, 1 base at V and 3 bases at J, with 12 bases in the middle. The TCR sequence derives from a middle-aged man in good health and CMV-seronegative. Sequencing was done on a sample of PBMCs. The J gene is TRBJ1-1, the V gene TRBV4-1; D is perhaps TRBD1 (5 bases). CDR3: CASSQVREADTEAFF. In DNA form, the CDR3 reads TGCGCCAGCAGCCAAGTCAGGGAGGCAGACACTGAAGCTTTCTTT.